A selection of T cell receptor beta chains follows, all from one sample in a study of cytomegalovirus exposure and HLA in healthy donors. Sequencing was performed with immunoSEQ multiplex PCR; in TCRdb, only in-frame clones are kept and a portion is missing. This table holds roughly 110,000 clones. The sample taken for sequencing was PBMCs. The receptors were sampled from a young man in good health and CMV-seronegative. Both conserved end residues are part of each CDR3. D genes are given only for firm matches.

J gene,V gene,D gene,CDR3 DNA,CDR3 protein
TRBJ1-2,TRBV11-2,-,TGTGCCAGCAGCTTAGCCTATCCAGGGGAGAGGATCTATGGCTACACCTTC,CASSLAYPGERIYGYTF
TRBJ2-3,TRBV15,TRBD2,TGTGCCACCAGCAGGGGGACTACTAGCACAGATACGCAGTATTTT,CATSRGTTSTDTQYF
TRBJ2-7,TRBV6-6,-,TGTGCCAGCAGTTACTCGAATTCGCAGGTGGTGGTCGAGCAGTACTTC,CASSYSNSQVVVEQYF
TRBJ1-1,TRBV5-5,-,TGTGCCAGCAGCTTGGACCCGGGGAGGAGCACTGAAGCTTTCTTT,CASSLDPGRSTEAFF
TRBJ1-2,TRBV27,TRBD1,TGTGCCAGCGGACTCCGACAGGGCTCAAACTATGGCTACACCTTC,CASGLRQGSNYGYTF
TRBJ1-5,TRBV15,-,TGTGCCACCAGCATCCCAAGAGGGAGGGGCCCGGGAGGCAATCAGCCCCAGCATTTT,CATSIPRGRGPGGNQPQHF
TRBJ2-3,TRBV18,-,TGTGCCAGCTCACTAGCAGAGAACACAGATACGCAGTATTTT,CASSLAENTDTQYF
TRBJ1-5,TRBV7-2,-,TGTGCCAGCAGCTTAGATCGAGTCCCGCCCCAGCATTTT,CASSLDRVPPQHF
TRBJ2-7,TRBV28,TRBD1,TGTGCCAGCAGTACCAGGGGGCCCTACGAGCAGTACTTC,CASSTRGPYEQYF
TRBJ1-3,TRBV5-1,-,TGCGCCAGCAGCGGGGGTTCGGGGGTTGGAAACACCATATATTTT,CASSGGSGVGNTIYF
TRBJ1-1,TRBV10-3,-,TGTGCCATCAGTCAGTGGGAGTCCACTGAAGCTTTCTTT,CAISQWESTEAFF
TRBJ1-5,TRBV7-9,-,TGTGCCAGCAGCTTGGGTAACAGCAACCAGCCCCAGCATTTT,CASSLGNSNQPQHF
TRBJ1-2,TRBV30,-,TGTGCCTGGAGTCCGGACAGTCGTCATGGCTACACCTTC,CAWSPDSRHGYTF
TRBJ1-2,TRBV9,-,TGTGCCAGCAGCGCGGGGGGAGACAGTGGCTATGGCTACACCTTC,CASSAGGDSGYGYTF
TRBJ2-2,TRBV19,TRBD1,TGTGCCAGTAGTATGGAAATGACAGGGGACACCGGGGAGCTGTTTTTT,CASSMEMTGDTGELFF
TRBJ2-3,TRBV7-9,-,TGTGCCAGCAGCGGCTGGACACCATCCCCAGATACGCAGTATTTT,CASSGWTPSPDTQYF
TRBJ1-1,TRBV19,-,TGTGCCAGTAGTATGAACTTGGCAGGGAACACTGAAGCTTTCTTT,CASSMNLAGNTEAFF
TRBJ1-5,TRBV30,-,TGTGCCTGGAGTAAAGGGGTAGGCAATCAGCCCCAGCATTTT,CAWSKGVGNQPQHF
TRBJ2-1,TRBV5-4,TRBD2,TGTGCCAGCAGCTCCCGGGGGGGCGCGAATGAGCAGTTCTTC,CASSSRGGANEQFF
TRBJ2-5,TRBV4-1,TRBD1,TGCGCCAGCAGCCTCTCGGACAGGGGCGGGGAGACCCAGTACTTC,CASSLSDRGGETQYF
TRBJ2-7,TRBV7-2,TRBD2,TGTGCCAGCAGCCCACCCGGGACTAGCGGGCACGAGCAGTACTTC,CASSPPGTSGHEQYF
TRBJ1-4,TRBV10-3,TRBD1,TGTGCCACCAAGGCTACAGGGGCGGGTGAAAAACTGTTTTTT,CATKATGAGEKLFF
TRBJ2-5,TRBV29-1,TRBD2,TGCAGCGCAAACGGGAGGGGCTCCCAAGAGACCCAGTACTTC,CSANGRGSQETQYF
TRBJ1-3,TRBV18,-,TGTGCCAGCTCACCTAACAGCCTCTCTGGAAACACCATATATTTT,CASSPNSLSGNTIYF
TRBJ1-5,TRBV7-8,-,TGTGCCAGCAGCTATGGAGGTGGGGGGTCGGATCAGCCCCAGCATTTT,CASSYGGGGSDQPQHF
TRBJ1-1,TRBV7-9,TRBD1,TGTGCCAGCAGCTTAGGGACAGGGGGCCCTGAAGCTTTCTTT,CASSLGTGGPEAFF
TRBJ2-3,TRBV5-6,TRBD2,TGTGCCAGCAGCTTGGTAACTAGCGGGGGTACAGATACGCAGTATTTT,CASSLVTSGGTDTQYF
TRBJ1-2,TRBV10-3,TRBD1,TGTGCCATAGGGACAGGGGCCCGTTATGGCTACACCTTC,CAIGTGARYGYTF
TRBJ2-7,TRBV18,-,TGTGCCAGCTCACCCGACAGCTACGAGCAGTACTTC,CASSPDSYEQYF
TRBJ1-1,TRBV2,-,TGTGCCAGCAGTGAACTCCTGGCCGGGGATGAAGCTTTCTTT,CASSELLAGDEAFF
TRBJ2-1,TRBV5-5,TRBD1,TGTGCCAGCAGCTTGGCTGGACAGGGTTACAATGAGCAGTTCTTC,CASSLAGQGYNEQFF
TRBJ2-7,TRBV10-3,TRBD1,TGTGCCACCAAAGGGACAGAATCCTACGAGCAGTACTTC,CATKGTESYEQYF
TRBJ2-5,TRBV5-1,-,TGCGCCAGCAGCTCCAACACCGGAGCCCAAGAGACCCAGTACTTC,CASSSNTGAQETQYF
TRBJ2-5,TRBV18,-,TGTGCCAGCTCACCACGGCGGAGGGAGACCCAGTACTTC,CASSPRRRETQYF
TRBJ1-2,TRBV6-4,TRBD1,TGTGCCAGTGGACAGGGGAGCGTTGGTACCTATGGCTACACCTTC,CASGQGSVGTYGYTF
TRBJ1-1,TRBV21-1,-,TGTGCCAGCAGCAAAGGTGGAGGCGAAAAAGCTTTCTTT,CASSKGGGEKAFF
TRBJ2-3,TRBV7-2,TRBD2,TGTGCCAGCAGCTTAGTGAATCTAGCGGGAGGGGGGAATACGCAGTATTTT,CASSLVNLAGGGNTQYF
TRBJ1-6,TRBV10-3,-,TGTGCCATCAGTGACCCGGTGGGGCAGGGGATCTGGGAATCACCCCTCCACTTT,CAISDPVGQGIWESPLHF
TRBJ2-7,TRBV5-6,TRBD2,TGTGCCAGCAGCTTACTTCCTAGCGGCTCCTACGAGCAGTACTTC,CASSLLPSGSYEQYF
TRBJ1-5,TRBV7-2,TRBD1,TGTGCCAGCAGCCGACAGGGAAGCAATCAGCCCCAGCATTTT,CASSRQGSNQPQHF
TRBJ2-3,TRBV9,-,TGTGCCAGCAGCGCCCAGAGCGCAGATACGCAGTATTTT,CASSAQSADTQYF
TRBJ2-5,TRBV27,TRBD1,TGTGCCAGCAGTCCCACCGACTTAAGGACAGGCGGGGAGACCCAGTACTTC,CASSPTDLRTGGETQYF
TRBJ2-5,TRBV7-8,-,TGTGCCAGCAGCTTAGGGAGTTTATCGTGGGGGCCGGGTAAATACCAAGAGACCCAGTACTTC,CASSLGSLSWGPGKYQETQYF
TRBJ1-2,TRBV27,TRBD1,TGTGCCAGCAGTTTAGCTGGACAGGGACCAGGAGATGGCTACACCTTC,CASSLAGQGPGDGYTF
TRBJ2-3,TRBV6-4,TRBD2,TGTGCCAGCAGTGGGGTTAGCGGGGGAGCAGATACGCAGTATTTT,CASSGVSGGADTQYF
TRBJ2-6,TRBV21-1,-,TGTGCCAGCAGCAGGGGACAGGGTCTGAAGGGGGCCAACGTCCTGACTTTC,CASSRGQGLKGANVLTF
TRBJ1-6,TRBV7-8,-,TGTGCCAGCAGCTTAGCCAGGGGCTCCTATAATTCACCCCTCCACTTT,CASSLARGSYNSPLHF
TRBJ1-4,TRBV2,-,TGTGCCAGCAGTGGGGCCTTCAACGGTAATGAAAAACTGTTTTTT,CASSGAFNGNEKLFF
TRBJ2-1,TRBV9,TRBD1,TGTGCCAGCAGCGTATACAGGGGGGACAATGAGCAGTTCTTC,CASSVYRGDNEQFF
TRBJ1-1,TRBV18,TRBD1,TGTGCCAGCTCACTATACCGGGACAGGGAGGGTGAAGCTTTCTTT,CASSLYRDREGEAFF
TRBJ2-7,TRBV11-2,-,TGTGCCAGCAGCCTCTCTTTGGCAGGGGATGAGCAGTACTTC,CASSLSLAGDEQYF
TRBJ1-1,TRBV7-2,-,TGTGCCAGCAGCTTATTGTCGGCGGGATCGACTGAAGCTTTCTTT,CASSLLSAGSTEAFF
TRBJ2-7,TRBV27,-,TGTGCCAGCAGTTTAGGCGCGGGGGCCCACTCCTACGAGCAGTACTTC,CASSLGAGAHSYEQYF
TRBJ1-2,TRBV5-1,TRBD1,TGCGCCAGCAGCCCTGGACAGGGGGCGCGCGGCTACACCTTC,CASSPGQGARGYTF
TRBJ2-7,TRBV5-8,-,TGTGCCAGCAGCTTGAGAGCGGTTTCCGACTACGAGCAGTACTTC,CASSLRAVSDYEQYF
TRBJ1-1,TRBV5-4,-,TGTGCCAGCAGCCAAGGACAGCTGAACACTGAAGCTTTCTTT,CASSQGQLNTEAFF
TRBJ1-3,TRBV6-5,-,TGTGCCAGCAGTTACTCAGTCCTTAGCTCTGGAAACACCATATATTTT,CASSYSVLSSGNTIYF
TRBJ1-5,TRBV2,-,TGTGCCAGCAGCCCAGGGGCTCTGAGCAATCAGCCCCAGCATTTT,CASSPGALSNQPQHF
TRBJ2-1,TRBV19,-,TGTGCCAGTAGGAAGGGGGGGCCCCAATCCTACAATGAGCAGTTCTTC,CASRKGGPQSYNEQFF